This T cell receptor beta chain was observed in a study of post-analysis software for immune sequencing data. This clonotype was seen a few times. Its target is not known. Overall study results and limits: Significantly lower normalized Chao1 diversity was found in patients with multiple sclerosis relative to controls.

Libraries were made from TCR beta cDNA, and they carried unique molecular identifiers. There were about 0.85 to 10 million T cells, and about 500,000 cDNA molecules came from them. TCRdb ran MiXCR on the PCR reads and lists one entry per CDR3 protein. The sample carries 400,000 to 500,000 distinct CDR3 sequences, less than 40% recorded once. The source material was blood. This sequence originates from a girl aged 2 to 10 with multiple sclerosis.

This CDR3 is CSARPLAGGHDYEQYF. CDR3 nucleotide sequence: TGCAGTGCTAGACCACTAGCGGGAGGGCACGACTACGAGCAGTACTTC. This chain joins TRBV20-1 and TRBJ2-7; 13 nucleotides line up with TRBD2. CDR3 length: 16 amino acids. V shed 2 bases, J shed 3 bases, and the junction held 7 bases outside the gene matches. Germline lookup yields CDR1 DFQATT and CDR2 SNEGSKA (reference sequence).